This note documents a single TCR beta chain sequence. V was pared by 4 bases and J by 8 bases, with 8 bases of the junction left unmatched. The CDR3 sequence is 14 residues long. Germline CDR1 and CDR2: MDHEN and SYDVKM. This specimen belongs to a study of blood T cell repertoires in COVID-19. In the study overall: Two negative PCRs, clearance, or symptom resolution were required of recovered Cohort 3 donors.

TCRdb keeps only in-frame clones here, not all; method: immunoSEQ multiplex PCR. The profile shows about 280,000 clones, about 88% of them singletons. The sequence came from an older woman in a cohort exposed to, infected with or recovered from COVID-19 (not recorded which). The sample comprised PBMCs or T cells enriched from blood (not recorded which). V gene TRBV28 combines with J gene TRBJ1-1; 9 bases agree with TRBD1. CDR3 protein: CASSSGQGRWEAFF. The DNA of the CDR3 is TGTGCCAGCAGTTCCGGACAGGGGAGGTGGGAAGCTTTCTTT.